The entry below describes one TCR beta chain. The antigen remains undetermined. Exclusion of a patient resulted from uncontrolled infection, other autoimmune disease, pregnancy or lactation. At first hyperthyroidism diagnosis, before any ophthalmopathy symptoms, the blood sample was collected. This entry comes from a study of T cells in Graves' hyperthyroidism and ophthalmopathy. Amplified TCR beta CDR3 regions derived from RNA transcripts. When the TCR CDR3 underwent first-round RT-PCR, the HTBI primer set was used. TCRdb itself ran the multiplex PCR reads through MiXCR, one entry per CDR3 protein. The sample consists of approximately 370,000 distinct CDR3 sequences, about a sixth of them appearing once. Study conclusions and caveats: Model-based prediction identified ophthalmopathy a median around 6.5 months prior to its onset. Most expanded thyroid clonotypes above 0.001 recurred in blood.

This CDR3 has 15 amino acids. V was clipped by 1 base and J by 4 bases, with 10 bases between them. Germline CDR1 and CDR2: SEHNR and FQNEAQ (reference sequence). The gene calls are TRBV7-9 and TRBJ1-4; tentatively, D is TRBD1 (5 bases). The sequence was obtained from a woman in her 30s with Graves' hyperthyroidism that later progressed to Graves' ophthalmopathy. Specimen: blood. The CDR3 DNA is TGTGCCAGCAGCTTAGTGTCAGGGATTAATGAAAAACTGTTTTTT. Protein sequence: CASSLVSGINEKLFF.